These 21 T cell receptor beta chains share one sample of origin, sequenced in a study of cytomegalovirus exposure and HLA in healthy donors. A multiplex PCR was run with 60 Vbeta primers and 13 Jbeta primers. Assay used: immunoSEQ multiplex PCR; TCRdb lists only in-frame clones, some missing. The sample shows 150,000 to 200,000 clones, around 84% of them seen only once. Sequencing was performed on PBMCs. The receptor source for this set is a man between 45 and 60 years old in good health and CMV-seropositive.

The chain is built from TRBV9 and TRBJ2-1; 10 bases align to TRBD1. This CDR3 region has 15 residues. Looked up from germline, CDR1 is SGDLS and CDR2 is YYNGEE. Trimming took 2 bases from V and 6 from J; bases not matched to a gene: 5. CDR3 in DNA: TGTGCCAGCAGCGTCCGGACAGGGGGAGGCAATGAGCAGTTCTTC. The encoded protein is CASSVRTGGGNEQFF. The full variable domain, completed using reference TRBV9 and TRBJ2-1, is DSGVTQTPKHLITATGQRVTLRCSPRSGDLSVYWYQQSLDQGLQFLIQYYNGEERAKGNILERFSAQQFPDLHSELNLSSLELGDSALYFCASSVRTGGGNEQFFGPGTRLTVL.

CDR3 sequence: CASSPYQETQYF. In DNA, the CDR3 is TGTGCCAGCAGCCCGTACCAAGAGACCCAGTACTTC. The rearrangement links TRBV6-1 to TRBJ2-5; D unclear. Germline CDR1 reads MNHNS; CDR2 reads SASEGT. V was trimmed by 6 bases and J by 0 bases, leaving 5 bases between them. The length of the CDR3 is 12 residues.

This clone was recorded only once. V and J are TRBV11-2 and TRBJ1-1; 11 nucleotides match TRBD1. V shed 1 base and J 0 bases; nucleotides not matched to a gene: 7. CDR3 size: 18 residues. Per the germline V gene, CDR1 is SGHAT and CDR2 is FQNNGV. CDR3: CASSLVGTGGSLNTEAFF. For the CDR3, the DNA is TGTGCCAGCAGCTTAGTTGGGACAGGGGGATCCCTGAACACTGAAGCTTTCTTT.

The CDR3 loop reads CASSLTGAAYEQYF. For the CDR3, the DNA is TGTGCCAGCAGCTTAACAGGGGCAGCCTACGAGCAGTACTTC. This chain joins TRBV7-9 and TRBJ2-7, with 7 bases aligning to TRBD1. CDR3 size: 14 residues. Germline assignment: CDR1 SEHNR and CDR2 FQNEAQ (reference sequence). V gave up 2 bases and J gave up 2 bases; unmatched junction bases: 3.

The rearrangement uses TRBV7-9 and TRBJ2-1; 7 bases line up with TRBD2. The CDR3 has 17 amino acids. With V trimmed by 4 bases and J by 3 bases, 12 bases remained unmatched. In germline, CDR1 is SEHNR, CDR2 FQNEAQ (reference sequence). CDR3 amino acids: CASSSSRRAGSYNEQFF. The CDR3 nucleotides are TGTGCCAGCAGCTCCAGCAGGCGAGCGGGGAGCTACAATGAGCAGTTCTTC.

CDR3 protein: CASSTQSGRGLCEQYV. The DNA for the CDR3 is TGCGCCAGCAGCACCCAAAGCGGGAGGGGGTTATGCGAGCAGTACGTC. V and J are TRBV5-1 and TRBJ2-7; 10 positions match TRBD2. The germline CDR1 and CDR2 sequences are SGHRS and YFSETQ. Trimming cost V 4 bases and J 6 bases; bases outside gene matches: 13. CDR3 length: 16 residues.

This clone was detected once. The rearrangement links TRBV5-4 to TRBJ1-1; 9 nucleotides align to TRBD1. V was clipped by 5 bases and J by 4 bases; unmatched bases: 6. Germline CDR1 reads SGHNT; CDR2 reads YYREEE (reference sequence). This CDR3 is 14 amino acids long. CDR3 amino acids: CASRGDRVGTEAFF. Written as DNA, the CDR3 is TGTGCCAGCAGGGGGGACAGGGTAGGCACTGAAGCTTTCTTT. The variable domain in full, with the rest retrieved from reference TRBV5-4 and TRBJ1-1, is ETGVTQSPTHLIKTRGQQVTLRCSSQSGHNTVSWYQQALGQGPQFIFQYYREEENGRGNFPPRFSGLQFPNYSSELNVNALELDDSALYLCASRGDRVGTEAFFGQGTRLTVV.

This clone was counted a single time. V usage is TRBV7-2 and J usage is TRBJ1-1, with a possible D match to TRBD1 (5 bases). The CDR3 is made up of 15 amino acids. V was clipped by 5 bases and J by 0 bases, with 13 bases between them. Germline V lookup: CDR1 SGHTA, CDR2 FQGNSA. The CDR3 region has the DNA TGTGCCAGCAGCCTGGGGGGAGGGGTGAACACTGAAGCTTTCTTT. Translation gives CASSLGGGVNTEAFF.

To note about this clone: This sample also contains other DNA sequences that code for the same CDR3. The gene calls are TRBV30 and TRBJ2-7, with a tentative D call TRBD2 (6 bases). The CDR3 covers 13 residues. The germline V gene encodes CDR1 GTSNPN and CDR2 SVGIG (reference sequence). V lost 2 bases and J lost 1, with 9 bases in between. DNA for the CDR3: TGTGCCTGGAGTCGGGGACTTTCCTACGAGCAGTACGTC. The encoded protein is CAWSRGLSYEQYV.

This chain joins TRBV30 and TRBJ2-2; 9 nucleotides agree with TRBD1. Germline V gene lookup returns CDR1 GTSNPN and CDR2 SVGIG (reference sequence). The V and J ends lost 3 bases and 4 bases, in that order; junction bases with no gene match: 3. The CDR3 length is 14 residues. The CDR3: CAWSGDRVTGELFF. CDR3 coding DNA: TGTGCCTGGAGCGGGGACAGGGTCACCGGGGAGCTGTTTTTT.

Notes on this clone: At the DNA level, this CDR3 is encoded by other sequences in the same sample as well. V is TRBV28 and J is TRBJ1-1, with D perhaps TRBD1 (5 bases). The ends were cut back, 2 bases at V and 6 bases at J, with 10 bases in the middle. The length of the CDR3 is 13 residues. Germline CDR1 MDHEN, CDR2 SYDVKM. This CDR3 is CASSLAGGAEAFF. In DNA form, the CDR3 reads TGTGCCAGCAGTTTAGCGGGGGGGGCTGAAGCTTTCTTT.

The CDR3 reads CASSRTSDSYEQYF. DNA of the CDR3: TGTGCCAGTAGCCGTACTAGCGACTCCTACGAGCAGTACTTC. The chain employs TRBV19 and TRBJ2-7; the match to TRBD2 covers 7 bases. The CDR3 sequence is 14 residues long. Unmatched junction bases numbered 5, after V lost 6 bases and J lost 0 bases. The germline V gene has CDR1 LNHDA and CDR2 SQIVND (reference sequence).

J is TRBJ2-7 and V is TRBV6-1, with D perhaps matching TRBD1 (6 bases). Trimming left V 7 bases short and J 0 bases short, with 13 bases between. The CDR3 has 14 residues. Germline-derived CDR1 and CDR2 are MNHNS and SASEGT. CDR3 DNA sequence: TGTGCCAGCACCCTACAGGGTAGCTCCTACGAGCAGTACGTC. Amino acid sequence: CASTLQGSSYEQYV.

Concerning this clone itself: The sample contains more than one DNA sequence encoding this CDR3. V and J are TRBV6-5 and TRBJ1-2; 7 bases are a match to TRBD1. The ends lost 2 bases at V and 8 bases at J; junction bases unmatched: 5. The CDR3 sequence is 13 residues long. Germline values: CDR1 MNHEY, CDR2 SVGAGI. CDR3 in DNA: TGTGCCAGCAGTTACCGACAGGGCGGGGGCTACACCTTC. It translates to CASSYRQGGGYTF.

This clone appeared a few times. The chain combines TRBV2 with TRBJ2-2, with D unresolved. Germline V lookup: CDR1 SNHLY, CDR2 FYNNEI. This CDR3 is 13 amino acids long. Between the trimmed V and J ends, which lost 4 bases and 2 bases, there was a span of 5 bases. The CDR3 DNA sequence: TGTGCCAGCAGTGGCAGAAACACCGGGGAGCTGTTTTTT. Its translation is CASSGRNTGELFF.

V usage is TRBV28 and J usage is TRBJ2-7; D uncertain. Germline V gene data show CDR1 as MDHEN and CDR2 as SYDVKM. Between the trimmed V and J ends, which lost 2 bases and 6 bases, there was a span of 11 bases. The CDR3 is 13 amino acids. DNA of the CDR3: TGTGCCAGCAGTTTACCCCTCTCGAGCGAGCAGTACGTC. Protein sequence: CASSLPLSSEQYV.

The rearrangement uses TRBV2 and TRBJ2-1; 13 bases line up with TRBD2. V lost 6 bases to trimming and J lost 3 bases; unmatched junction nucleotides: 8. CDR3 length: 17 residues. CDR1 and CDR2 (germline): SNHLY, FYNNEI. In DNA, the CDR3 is TGTGCCAGCAGCTCCTGGACTAGCGGGAGATTCTACAATGAGCAGTTCTTC. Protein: CASSSWTSGRFYNEQFF.

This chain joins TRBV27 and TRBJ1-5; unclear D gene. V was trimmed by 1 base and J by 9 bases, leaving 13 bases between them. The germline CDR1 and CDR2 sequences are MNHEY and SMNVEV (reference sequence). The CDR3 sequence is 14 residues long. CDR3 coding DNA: TGTGCCAGCAGTTTATTCGGCCAGGTCGGGCCCCAGCATTTT. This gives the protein CASSLFGQVGPQHF.

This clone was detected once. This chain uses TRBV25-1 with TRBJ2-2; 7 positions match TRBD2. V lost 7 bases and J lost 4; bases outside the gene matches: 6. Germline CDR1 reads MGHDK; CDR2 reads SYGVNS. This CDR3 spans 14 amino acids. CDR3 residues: CASTLTGGTGELFF. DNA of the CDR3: TGTGCCAGCACCCTTACGGGGGGCACCGGGGAGCTGTTTTTT.

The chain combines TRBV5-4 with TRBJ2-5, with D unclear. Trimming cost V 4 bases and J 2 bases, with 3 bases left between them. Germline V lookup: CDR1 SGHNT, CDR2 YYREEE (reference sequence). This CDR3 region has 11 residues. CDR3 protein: CASSQQETQYF. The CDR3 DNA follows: TGTGCCAGCAGCCAGCAAGAGACCCAGTACTTC.

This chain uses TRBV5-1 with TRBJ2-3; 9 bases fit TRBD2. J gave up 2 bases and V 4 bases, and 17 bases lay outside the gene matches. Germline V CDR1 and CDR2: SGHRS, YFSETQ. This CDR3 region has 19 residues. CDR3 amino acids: CASSLGSIGLAKLTDTQYF. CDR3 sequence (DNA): TGCGCCAGCAGCCTTGGTAGTATCGGACTAGCGAAACTCACAGATACGCAGTATTTT.